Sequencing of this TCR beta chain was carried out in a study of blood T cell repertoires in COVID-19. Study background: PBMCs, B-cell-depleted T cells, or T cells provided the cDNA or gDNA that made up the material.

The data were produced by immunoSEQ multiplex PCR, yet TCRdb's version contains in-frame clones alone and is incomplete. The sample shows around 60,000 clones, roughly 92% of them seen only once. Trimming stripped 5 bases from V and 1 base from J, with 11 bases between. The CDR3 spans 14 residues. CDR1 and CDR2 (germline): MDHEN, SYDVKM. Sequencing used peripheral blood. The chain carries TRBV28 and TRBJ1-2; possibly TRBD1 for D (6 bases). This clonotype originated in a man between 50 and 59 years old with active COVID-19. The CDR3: CASSPHRVNYGYTF. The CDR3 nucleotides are TGTGCCAGCAGTCCCCACAGGGTTAACTATGGCTACACCTTC.